Listed below are T cell receptor beta chains from one sample, sequenced in a study of T cell repertoires in cytomegalovirus infection. No antigen is known for these receptors. TCRdb recomputed calls from the reads with MiXCR, one row per CDR3 protein. The table records approximately 470,000 distinct CDR3 sequences, 40% to 50% of them present only once. Sample: cultured PBMCs, taken from culture after CMV antigen stimulation. The receptors come from a human donor in good health (CMV status not recorded). Some clones in this sample may be carry-over from other donors' samples. Both conserved end residues are trimmed from each CDR3. Fields, in order: CDR3 protein, clone size, V gene. Rows give clone size only sometimes, using once, few, many, or a class for an expanded clone.

ATSGRRDEQY . TRBV15
ASRHEFGDNEQF few TRBV4-3
ASSSTGGYSNQPQH . TRBV7-4
ASSQQGLAGSEQF few TRBV12-3/TRBV12-4
ASSSPGLATSEQY . TRBV28
ASSPPGVGELF . TRBV4-1
ASSWIPYEQY . TRBV7-9
ASSSRDRVTEAF . TRBV5-6
ASSARTETDTQY few TRBV27
ASSYDPSSGANVLT . TRBV6-8
ASSFGATNEKLF . TRBV7-2
ASSLKAKNTGELF few TRBV5-4
ASSIETGLTF . TRBV7-9
ASSLDGGANTIY few TRBV5-4
ASSLQGTTDTQY . TRBV7-2
ASRDGQGRETQY . TRBV28
ASSEGLAGDHEQY few TRBV10-2
ASSPEDISGELF . TRBV7-9
ASSPLDRASGYT few TRBV7-2
ASSLARAGGIQETQY . TRBV7-2
ASSFAGLVTDTQY . TRBV7-8
ASLRTDTQY . TRBV12-3/TRBV12-4
ASGLVFRRDSSYEQY . TRBV12-5
ASSLAFGPYNEQF . TRBV7-2
ASSWGTGTYEQY . TRBV7-8
ASSHRLARFPICEQF . TRBV6-2/TRBV6-3
ASSDVGDLEQY few TRBV2
ASRGDRVAGELF . TRBV12-3/TRBV12-4
ASSPGTLRQPQH few TRBV7-2
ASSLLRVGGEQF . TRBV7-2
ASSSLQLAGVYEQY . TRBV7-6
ASTKIAGRGYNEQF few TRBV19
ASKYQMNTEAF . TRBV6-5
ASTRGGAETQY . TRBV25-1
ASSSRSGVETQY few TRBV7-2
ASSPGGIYGYT . TRBV7-9
ASSYPPRRYEQY few TRBV6-2/TRBV6-3
ASSQEGRTSSYEQY few TRBV4-3
ASSYSDSFNTGELF . TRBV6-2/TRBV6-3
ASRATSGGPYEQY . TRBV12-3/TRBV12-4
ASSLEVGFLTDTQY few TRBV7-6
ASSRGSYSYNSPLH . TRBV14
ASSVRVVGTDTQY . TRBV7-2
ASSRTVRDTGELF . TRBV6-5
SALGTGKSYEQY . TRBV20-1
ASMVLSYTDTQY . TRBV7-9
ASSSSGGEFAIQY . TRBV7-6
ASRGGTGRMWPQH . TRBV12-3/TRBV12-4
ASREGSTYEQY . TRBV7-4
ASSQDRWTGGRTDTQY few TRBV14
ASSPSGQARGEQY . TRBV11-2
ASSRRQEETQY many TRBV7-6
ASSLSSTTNEKLF many TRBV7-2
ASRSDRFEVYEQY few TRBV6-2/TRBV6-3
ASRETGGAYSNQPQH . TRBV6-6
ASPGRNTGELF . TRBV6-8
ASSPPKTSIYEQY . TRBV7-8
ASSIEGTGELF . TRBV19
ASRRGSQETQY few TRBV7-6